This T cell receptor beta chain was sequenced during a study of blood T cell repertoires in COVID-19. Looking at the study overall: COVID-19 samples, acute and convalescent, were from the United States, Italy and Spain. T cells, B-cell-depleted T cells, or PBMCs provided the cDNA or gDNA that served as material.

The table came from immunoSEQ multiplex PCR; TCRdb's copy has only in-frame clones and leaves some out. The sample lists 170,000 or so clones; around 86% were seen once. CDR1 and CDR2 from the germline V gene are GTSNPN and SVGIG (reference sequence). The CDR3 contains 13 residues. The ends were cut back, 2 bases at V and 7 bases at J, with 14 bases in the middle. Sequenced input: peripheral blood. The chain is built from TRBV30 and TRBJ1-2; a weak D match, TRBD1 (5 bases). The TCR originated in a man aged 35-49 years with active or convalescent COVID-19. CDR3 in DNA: TGTGCCTGGAGTATAAGGGGCGCTTTTGGCTACACCTTC. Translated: CAWSIRGAFGYTF.